Each of the 28 T cell receptor beta chains below was sequenced from the same sample in a study of blood T cells in healthy people across ages. The second PCR ran roughly 6 to 12 cycles with a sample-barcoded 5' primer and J-beta primers. One entry per CDR3 protein results from TCRdb running MiXCR on the 5' RACE reads. The table shows roughly 2 million distinct CDR3 sequences, with less than 50% occurring only once. Sequenced sample: blood. The receptors come from a woman between 40 and 50 years old in good health.

The J gene is TRBJ2-3, the V gene TRBV7-2; D might be TRBD2 (7 bases). Germline CDR1 and CDR2: SGHTA and FQGNSA. The CDR3 extends over 16 amino acids. Between the trimmed V and J ends, which lost 6 bases and 0 bases, there was a span of 16 bases. The DNA for the CDR3 is TGTGCCAGCAGGAAAGGGGGAGCGGGGAGCACAGATACGCAGTATTTT. Translating gives CASRKGGAGSTDTQYF.

The chain is built from TRBV20-1 and TRBJ2-3; maybe TRBD2 (6 bases). Trimming shortened V by 8 bases and J by 2 bases, and 17 bases separated the two germline ends. The CDR3 runs to 14 residues. CDR1 DFQATT and CDR2 SNEGSKA come from the germline V gene (reference sequence). DNA for the CDR3: TGCAGTCTTCCCCGGGACTTCCACACAGATACGCAGTATTTT. Its translation is CSLPRDFHTDTQYF.

V is TRBV5-1 and J is TRBJ1-1; D gene uncertain. The CDR3 runs 13 residues. Germline V CDR1 and CDR2: SGHRS, YFSETQ. Trimming left V 1 base short and J 4 bases short, with 8 bases between. The CDR3 bases are TGCGCCAGCAGCTTGACCGTGGGCACTGAAGCTTTCTTT. Encoded protein: CASSLTVGTEAFF.

CDR3 in DNA: TGTGCCAGCAGCCCCAAGGGACCTAAAAGGGGAAGCTCCTACGAGCAGTACTTC. Its protein is CASSPKGPKRGSSYEQYF. The chain carries TRBV9 and TRBJ2-7; the D gene could be TRBD1 or TRBD2 (5 bases each). V was shortened by 4 bases and J by 0 bases, with 23 bases between the two germline ends. Germline V gene sequence: CDR1 SGDLS, CDR2 YYNGEE. The CDR3 has 18 amino acids.

The chain recombines TRBV27 with TRBJ1-6, with 10 bases matching TRBD1. V was pared by 6 bases and J by 8 bases, with 4 bases of the junction left unmatched. The CDR3 has 14 amino acids. Per germline, CDR1 MNHEY and CDR2 SMNVEV (reference sequence). The CDR3 is CASRDRGADSPLHF. CDR3 bases: TGTGCCAGCAGGGACAGGGGGGCGGATTCACCCCTCCACTTT.

V usage is TRBV20-1 and J usage is TRBJ2-1, with 8 positions matching TRBD2. The V and J ends lost 7 bases and 7 bases, in that order; junction bases with no gene match: 6. The CDR3 has 12 amino acids. CDR1 and CDR2 (germline): DFQATT, SNEGSKA (reference sequence). CDR3 loop: CSVGGGTNEQFF. For the CDR3, the DNA is TGCAGTGTTGGCGGGGGGACAAATGAGCAGTTCTTC.

This chain joins TRBV3-1 and TRBJ2-1; no clear D gene. The germline V gene encodes CDR1 LGHDT and CDR2 YNNKEL (reference sequence). V shed 2 bases and J shed 11 bases, with 13 bases lying between them. There are 13 residues in the CDR3. CDR3 sequence: CASSQHKGGQQFF. The CDR3 DNA is TGTGCCAGCAGCCAACATAAGGGCGGCCAGCAGTTCTTC.

This chain uses TRBV11-2 with TRBJ2-4, with D possibly being TRBD2 (6 bases). The J call is doubtful: the DNA matches TRBJ2-5 better. CDR1 and CDR2 (germline): SGHAT, FQNNGV. CDR3 length: 15 residues. The CDR3 sequence: CASSLLASSQETQYF. CDR3 nucleotides: TGTGCCAGCAGCTTACTAGCGTCGAGCCAAGAGACCCAGTACTTC.

This clonotype was seen a handful of times. J is TRBJ2-5 and V is TRBV20-1; 10 positions match TRBD2. The CDR3 runs 15 residues. Unmatched junction bases numbered 8, after V lost 3 bases and J lost 4 bases. CDR1 DFQATT and CDR2 SNEGSKA come from the germline V gene (reference sequence). CDR3 region: CSARSSGGIAETQYF. In nucleotides, the CDR3 is TGCAGTGCTAGGTCTAGCGGGGGCATCGCAGAGACCCAGTACTTC.

This rearrangement joins TRBV11-2 to TRBJ2-7; 10 nucleotides line up with TRBD2. The CDR3 contains 15 residues. CDR1 SGHAT and CDR2 FQNNGV come from the germline V gene. Germline trimming cut 5 bases from V and 2 bases from J; bases unmatched to any gene: 6. This CDR3 reads CASSRRAGGAYEQYF. CDR3 nucleotide sequence: TGTGCCAGCAGCAGACGAGCGGGGGGGGCCTACGAGCAGTACTTC.

This clonotype was counted ten times or more. The chain has TRBV7-2 and TRBJ2-7, with D perhaps matching TRBD2 (5 bases). Germline CDR1 SGHTA, CDR2 FQGNSA. The ends were cut back, 2 bases at V and 2 bases at J, with 10 bases in the middle. CDR3 size: 14 residues. The CDR3, as DNA: TGTGCCAGCAGCTTACGGCGCGGGCCCTACGAGCAGTACTTC. It yields the protein CASSLRRGPYEQYF.

CDR3 in amino acids: CASSQGVVNYEQYF. CDR3 DNA: TGTGCCAGCAGTCAGGGGGTCGTAAACTACGAGCAGTACTTC. J is TRBJ2-7 and V is TRBV28; 7 nucleotides line up with TRBD1. The J segment lost 3 bases and the V segment lost 5 bases, leaving 7 bases of the junction unmatched. The CDR3 spans 14 residues. Germline CDR1 and CDR2: MDHEN and SYDVKM.

Ten or more counts support this clonotype. This rearrangement joins TRBV20-1 to TRBJ2-5, with TRBD2 identical over 12 bases. Germline V gene sequence: CDR1 DFQATT, CDR2 SNEGSKA (reference sequence). The length of the CDR3 is 16 residues. V lost 4 bases and J lost 5; bases outside the gene matches: 11. CDR3 residues: CSAKRSSGGESETQYF. The CDR3 nucleotides read TGCAGTGCTAAACGTTCTAGCGGGGGGGAGTCGGAGACCCAGTACTTC.

This clonotype was recorded a few times. This rearrangement joins TRBV6-6 to TRBJ2-5; 7 bases agree with TRBD2. This CDR3 has 16 residues. V lost 4 bases, J lost 7 bases, and 15 bases stayed unmatched. Germline V gene lookup returns CDR1 MNHNY and CDR2 SVGAGI (reference sequence). CDR3 sequence: CASSLHTRGTTGTQYF. CDR3 coding DNA: TGTGCCAGCAGTTTGCATACGCGGGGGACGACTGGGACCCAGTACTTC.

As for this clonotype: Given a much more abundant clone one base away, this may be a read error. CDR3 sequence (DNA): TGTGCCACCAGTGATTTCCGGAACCACGGCTGCACCTTC. Its protein is CATSDFRNHGCTF. The V gene is TRBV24-1, the J gene TRBJ1-2; no definite D call. Germline-derived CDR1 and CDR2 are KGHDR and SFDVKD. The CDR3 has 13 amino acids.

Regarding this clonotype: This may be a read error: a much more frequent sequence differs by one nucleotide. V usage is TRBV2 and J usage is TRBJ2-1, with D perhaps matching TRBD1 (6 bases). CDR3 length: 12 amino acids. CDR1 is SNHLY, CDR2 FYNNEI, per germline. CDR3 in DNA: TGTGCCAGCAGCGACAGGTACACTGAGCAGTTCTTC. This encodes CASSDRYTEQFF.

The rearrangement joins TRBV6-5 to TRBJ2-1, with D possibly being TRBD2 (6 bases). CDR3 length: 14 amino acids. Germline V CDR1 and CDR2: MNHEY, SVGAGI. The V end lost 0 bases, the J end lost 12 bases, and 15 bases lay between the germline ends. This CDR3 is CASSYSRTTPTQFF. CDR3 nucleotides: TGTGCCAGCAGTTACTCCCGGACTACCCCTACGCAGTTCTTC.

The chain carries TRBV6-5 and TRBJ2-1, with TRBD1 matching over 12 bases. The DNA end favors TRBJ2-7, so the J call may be wrong. From germline, CDR1 is MNHEY and CDR2 SVGAGI. The CDR3 length is 14 residues. This chain's CDR3 is CASRQGTGGCEQYF. CDR3 DNA sequence: TGTGCCAGCCGCCAAGGGACAGGGGGCTGCGAGCAGTACTTC.

This chain uses TRBV25-1 with TRBJ2-1, with TRBD2 identical over 16 bases. The ends lost 2 bases at V and 4 bases at J; junction bases unmatched: 5. Germline-derived CDR1 and CDR2 are MGHDK and SYGVNS. The CDR3 contains 18 residues. CDR3 sequence (DNA): TGTGCCAGCAGTGAACACGGGACTAGCGGGGGGGTATACAATGAGCAGTTCTTC. This translates into CASSEHGTSGGVYNEQFF. Combining the CDR3 with reference TRBV25-1 and TRBJ2-1 gives the whole variable domain EADIYQTPRYLVIGTGKKITLECSQTMGHDKMYWYQQDPGMELHLIHYSYGVNSTEKGDLSSESTVSRIRTEHFPLTLESARPSHTSQYLCASSEHGTSGGVYNEQFFGPGTRLTVL.

This clonotype was counted a single time. V is TRBV6-2 or TRBV6-3 and J is TRBJ2-2; D ambiguous. In germline, CDR1 is MNHEY, CDR2 SVGEGT. This CDR3 comprises 14 residues. Trimming took off 2 bases at V and 5 bases at J, with 9 bases between the two ends. The CDR3: CASSYPTVTGELFF. The CDR3 DNA reads TGTGCCAGCAGTTACCCCACCGTGACCGGGGAGCTGTTTTTT.

The chain has TRBV28 and TRBJ1-6; maybe TRBD1 (5 bases). Germline-derived CDR1 and CDR2 are MDHEN and SYDVKM. V was trimmed by 4 bases and J by 10 bases, leaving 14 bases between them. CDR3 length: 14 residues. CDR3 protein: CASSSWQGGSPLHF. In nucleotides, the CDR3 is TGTGCCAGCAGTTCTTGGCAGGGCGGGTCACCCCTCCACTTT.

This chain links TRBV4-1 with TRBJ2-3, with TRBD2 matching 8 bases. V lost 0 bases and J lost 1; bases outside the gene matches: 3. The CDR3 consists of 16 residues. Germline V CDR1 and CDR2: MGHRA, YSYEKL. CDR3 sequence reads: CASSQEYGGGTDTQYF. Written as DNA, the CDR3 is TGCGCCAGCAGCCAAGAGTACGGGGGGGGCACAGATACGCAGTATTTT.

The J gene is TRBJ2-5, the V gene TRBV3-1; possibly TRBD1 for D (6 bases). In germline, CDR1 is LGHDT, CDR2 YNNKEL (reference sequence). V lost 4 bases and J 12 bases, leaving 21 bases between the germline ends. This CDR3 has 14 residues. The CDR3 bases are TGTGCCAGCAGCCCTCGTGGGTCAGGGGATCCGAAGTACTTC. Protein: CASSPRGSGDPKYF.

This clonotype was observed a few times. The genes are TRBV29-1 and TRBJ2-7; D is perhaps TRBD1 or TRBD2 (6 bases each). The germline V gene encodes CDR1 SQVTM and CDR2 ANQGSEA. V lost 6 bases and J 5 bases, leaving 14 bases between the germline ends. The CDR3 length is 12 residues. CDR3 protein: CSVRRGAHEQYF. CDR3 DNA sequence: TGCAGCGTCCGGAGGGGGGCTCACGAGCAGTACTTC.

This clonotype was recorded once. The chain is built from TRBV20-1 and TRBJ2-1; D is possibly TRBD1 or TRBD2 (6 bases each). This CDR3 has 14 residues. Germline CDR1 and CDR2: DFQATT and SNEGSKA (reference sequence). The V and J ends lost 8 bases and 1 base respectively, with 15 bases between them. CDR3 sequence reads: CSTLQGGSYNEQFF. For the CDR3, the DNA is TGCAGTACTTTACAGGGAGGATCCTACAATGAGCAGTTCTTC.

The chain recombines TRBV7-2 with TRBJ1-1; TRBD1 might be the D (5 bases). Germline values: CDR1 SGHTA, CDR2 FQGNSA. Trimming took off 5 bases at V and 0 bases at J, with 13 bases between the two ends. CDR3 size: 15 residues. CDR3 protein: CASSLRGQLNTEAFF. In DNA, the CDR3 is TGTGCCAGCAGCCTACGAGGACAACTGAACACTGAAGCTTTCTTT.

The J gene is TRBJ2-5, the V gene TRBV12-3 or TRBV12-4; D may be TRBD1 or TRBD2 (6 bases each). V was shortened by 3 bases and J by 2 bases, with 19 bases between the two germline ends. The CDR3 has 17 residues. This CDR3 reads CASSLSLGGRGQETQYF. The CDR3 DNA reads as TGTGCCAGCAGTTTGAGCTTGGGGGGCAGGGGACAAGAGACCCAGTACTTC.

This clonotype was seen repeatedly, ten times or more. This chain links TRBV29-1 with TRBJ2-7; D perhaps matches TRBD2 (6 bases). Germline V gene data show CDR1 as SQVTM and CDR2 as ANQGSEA. Between the trimmed V and J ends, which lost 7 bases and 0 bases, there was a span of 13 bases. The CDR3 is 13 amino acids. In DNA form, the CDR3 reads TGCAGCGGGAGGGGCCACAGCTCCTACGAGCAGTACTTC. Protein sequence: CSGRGHSSYEQYF.